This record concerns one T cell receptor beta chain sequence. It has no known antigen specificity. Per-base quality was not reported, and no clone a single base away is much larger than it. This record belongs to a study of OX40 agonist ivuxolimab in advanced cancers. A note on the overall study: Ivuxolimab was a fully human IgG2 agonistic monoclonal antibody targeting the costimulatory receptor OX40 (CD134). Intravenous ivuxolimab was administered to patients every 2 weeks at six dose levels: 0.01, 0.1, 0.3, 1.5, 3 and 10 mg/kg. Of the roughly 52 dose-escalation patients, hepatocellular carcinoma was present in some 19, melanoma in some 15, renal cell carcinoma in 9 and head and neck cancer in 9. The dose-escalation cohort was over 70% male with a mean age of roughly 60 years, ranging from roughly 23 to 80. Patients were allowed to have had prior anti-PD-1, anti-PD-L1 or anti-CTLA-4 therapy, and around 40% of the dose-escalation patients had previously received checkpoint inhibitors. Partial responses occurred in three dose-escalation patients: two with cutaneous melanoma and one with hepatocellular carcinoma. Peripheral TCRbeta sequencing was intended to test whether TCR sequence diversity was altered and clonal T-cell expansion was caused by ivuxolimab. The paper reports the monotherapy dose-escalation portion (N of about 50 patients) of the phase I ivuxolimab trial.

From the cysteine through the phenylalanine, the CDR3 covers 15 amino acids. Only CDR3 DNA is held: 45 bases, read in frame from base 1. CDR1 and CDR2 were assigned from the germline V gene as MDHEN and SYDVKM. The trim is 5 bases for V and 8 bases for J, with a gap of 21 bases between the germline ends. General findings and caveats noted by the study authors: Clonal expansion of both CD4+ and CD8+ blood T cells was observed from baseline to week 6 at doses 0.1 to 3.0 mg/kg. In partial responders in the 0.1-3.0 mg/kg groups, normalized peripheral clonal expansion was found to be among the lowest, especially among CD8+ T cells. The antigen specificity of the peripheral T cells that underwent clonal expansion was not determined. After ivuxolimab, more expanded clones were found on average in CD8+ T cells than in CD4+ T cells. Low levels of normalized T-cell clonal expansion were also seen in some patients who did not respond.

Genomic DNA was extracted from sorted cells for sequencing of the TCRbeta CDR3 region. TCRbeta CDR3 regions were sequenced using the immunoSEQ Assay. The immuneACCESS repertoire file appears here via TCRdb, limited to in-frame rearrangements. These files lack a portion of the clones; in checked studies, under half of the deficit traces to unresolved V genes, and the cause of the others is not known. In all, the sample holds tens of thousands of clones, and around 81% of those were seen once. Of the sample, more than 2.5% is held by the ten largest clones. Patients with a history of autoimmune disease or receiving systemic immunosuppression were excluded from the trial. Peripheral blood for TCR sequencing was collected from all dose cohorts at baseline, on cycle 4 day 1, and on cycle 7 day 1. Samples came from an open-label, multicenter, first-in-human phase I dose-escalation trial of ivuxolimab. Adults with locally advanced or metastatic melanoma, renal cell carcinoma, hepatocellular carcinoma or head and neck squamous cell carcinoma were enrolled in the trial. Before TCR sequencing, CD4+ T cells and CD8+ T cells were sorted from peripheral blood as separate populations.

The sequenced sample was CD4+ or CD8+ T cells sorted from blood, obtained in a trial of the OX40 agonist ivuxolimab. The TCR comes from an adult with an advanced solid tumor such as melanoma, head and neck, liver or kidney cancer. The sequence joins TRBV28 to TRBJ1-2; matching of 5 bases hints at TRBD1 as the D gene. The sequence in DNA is TGTGCCAGCAGTCTTTTGGGGCCGCCCCCTTACGGCTACACCTTC. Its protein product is CASSLLGPPPYGYTF.